This TCR beta chain was captured in a study of radiotherapy plus CTLA-4 blockade in lung cancer. Per germline, CDR1 LNHDA and CDR2 SQIVND (reference sequence). This CDR3 has 15 residues. The ends were cut back, 1 base at V and 5 bases at J, with 14 bases in the middle. Sequenced by immunoSEQ multiplex PCR; TCRdb stores in-frame clones only, minus some. The data contain about 60,000 clones, 65% to 80% of them singletons. The sequence derives from a human donor with non-small cell lung cancer whose response to radiotherapy plus ipilimumab could not be evaluated. Material: peripheral blood, obtained from a patient treated with radiotherapy plus ipilimumab. The chain is built from TRBV19 and TRBJ1-1; D call uncertain. CDR3 nucleotides: TGTGCCAGTAGTATAGGCGGCCTGGGGAGGACTGAAGCTTTCTTT. Translated: CASSIGGLGRTEAFF. The whole variable domain, filled in from reference TRBV19 and TRBJ1-1, reads DGGITQSPKYLFRKEGQNVTLSCEQNLNHDAMYWYRQDPGQGLRLIYYSQIVNDFQKGDIAEGYSVSREKKESFPLTVTSAQKNPTAFYLCASSIGGLGRTEAFFGQGTRLTVV.